Below, 23 T cell receptor beta chains from the same sample are listed, as sequenced in a study of human T cells and chemical hapten exposure. Time point: healthy volunteer bleed at 2 weeks. Extraction yielded total RNA from whole blood (unfractionated). One entry per CDR3 protein, called by TCRdb with MiXCR from the RACE reads. The repertoire holds some 93,000 distinct CDR3 sequences, with just under 9% as singletons. The sequencing sample was made of whole blood. These receptors were obtained from a female donor in good health. Some clones in this sample may be carry-over from other donors' samples.

In this sample, this clonotype turned up a few times. The chain links TRBV21-1 to TRBJ2-7; the table's TRBD2 call for D was not verified on the DNA. TRBV21-1 is flagged as a pseudogene. This CDR3 is built from 15 residues. The chain's CDR3 is CASSPTASGLYEQYF. In DNA form, the CDR3 reads TGTGCCAGCAGCCCGACAGCTAGCGGCCTCTACGAGCAGTACTTC.

This clonotype was detected many times. V usage is TRBV5-6 and J usage is TRBJ1-1; D ambiguous. Germline assignment: CDR1 SGHDT and CDR2 YYEEEE. Trimming left V 1 base short and J 1 base short, with 11 bases between. The CDR3 extends over 15 amino acids. The CDR3 loop reads CASSLTISKNTEAFF. The CDR3 DNA reads TGTGCCAGCAGCTTGACGATCTCCAAGAACACTGAAGCTTTCTTT. The whole variable domain, remainder taken from reference TRBV5-6 and TRBJ1-1, is DAGVTQSPTHLIKTRGQQVTLRCSPKSGHDTVSWYQQALGQGPQFIFQYYEEEERQRGNFPDRFSGHQFPNYSSELNVNALLLGDSALYLCASSLTISKNTEAFFGQGTRLTVV.

This clonotype was counted between two and nine times. The J gene is TRBJ1-5, the V gene TRBV12-3 or TRBV12-4, with TRBD1 matching 9 bases. The junction had 4 bases not matched to a gene; V was cut back by 4 bases and J by 0 bases. The CDR3 is 16 residues long. This CDR3 is CASSSLGQGSNQPQHF. The CDR3 DNA reads as TGTGCCAGCAGTTCCCTGGGACAGGGTAGCAATCAGCCCCAGCATTTT.

V usage is TRBV30 and J usage is TRBJ2-1; D is unclear. CDR3 length: 13 residues. The germline V gene has CDR1 GTSNPN and CDR2 SVGIG (reference sequence). The germline V and J ends were trimmed by 0 bases and 4 bases, with 7 bases remaining between them. In DNA form, the CDR3 reads TGTGCCTGGAGTGTAACCACTTACAATGAGCAGTTCTTC. Its protein product is CAWSVTTYNEQFF.

As concerns this clonotype: An end of the junction differs from the germline gene, which may be a read error. The V and J genes are TRBV7-2 and TRBJ2-7; D unresolved. This CDR3 has 12 amino acids. CDR1 is SGHTA and CDR2 is FQGNSA in the germline V gene. DNA for the CDR3: TGTGTCAGCAGCTTAGGTTCCTACGAGCAGTACTTC. Protein sequence: CVSSLGSYEQYF.

The V call is TRBV19, the J call TRBJ2-6; perhaps TRBD2 as D (5 bases). The V and J ends lost 6 bases and 2 bases respectively, with 11 bases between them. CDR3 size: 15 residues. Germline CDR1 is LNHDA and CDR2 is SQIVND (reference sequence). This CDR3 is CASRDLGTGANVLTF. CDR3 nucleotide sequence: TGTGCCAGTAGGGACTTAGGGACTGGGGCCAACGTCCTGACTTTC.

This chain links TRBV29-1 with TRBJ2-3, with D possibly being TRBD2 (5 bases). The CDR3 loop spans 15 amino acids. Trimming pared 1 base from V and 0 bases from J, leaving 11 bases between. CDR1 is SQVTM and CDR2 is ANQGSEA in the germline V gene. The CDR3 bases are TGCAGCGTTGAAGCTGGGAGCGTCAGCACAGATACGCAGTATTTT. Its protein product is CSVEAGSVSTDTQYF.

This clonotype was detected a few times. The chain joins TRBV4-2 to TRBJ2-1; 7 positions match TRBD2. With 0 bases clipped from V and 5 bases from J, the junction kept 7 bases outside the gene matches. Looked up from germline, CDR1 is LGHNA and CDR2 is YNFKEQ. The CDR3 has 16 residues. CDR3 sequence reads: CASSQDRLAAHNEQFF. The CDR3 bases are TGTGCCAGCAGCCAAGATCGTCTAGCGGCACACAATGAGCAGTTCTTC.

This clonotype was observed many times. The J gene is TRBJ1-1, the V gene TRBV14; TRBD1 is a possible D gene (6 bases). Germline V gene data show CDR1 as SGHDN and CDR2 as FVKESK. V was shortened by 5 bases and J by 5 bases, with 12 bases between the two germline ends. The CDR3 contains 13 residues. The DNA of the CDR3 is TGTGCCAGCAGCGCCCGGGACACTACTGAAGCTTTCTTT. This gives the protein CASSARDTTEAFF.

A word on this clonotype: A read error may produce the germline difference seen at one junction end. The V and J genes are TRBV11-2 and TRBJ2-7; D not certain. Germline V gives CDR1 SGHAT, CDR2 FQNNGV. There are 13 residues in the CDR3. The CDR3 DNA sequence: TGTGTCAGCAGCTTAGGCACTCCCAGCGAGCAGTACTTC. This translates into CVSSLGTPSEQYF.

CDR3 residues: CASSQSGQGGREAFF. The CDR3 nucleotides read TGTGCCAGCAGCCAATCAGGTCAGGGGGGAAGAGAAGCTTTCTTT. V gene TRBV16 combines with J gene TRBJ1-1; 7 nucleotides match TRBD1. The CDR3 sequence is 15 residues long. Germline loops: CDR1 KGHSY, CDR2 FQNENV. The V segment lost 0 bases and the J segment 8 bases; nucleotides outside the gene matches: 9.

The chain employs TRBV6-5 and TRBJ2-6; tentative D call: TRBD1 (5 bases). The length of the CDR3 is 19 residues. Trimming took 2 bases from V and 0 from J, leaving 17 bases between them. Germline V CDR1 and CDR2: MNHEY, SVGAGI. CDR3 bases: TGTGCCAGCAGTTACGGTGCAGGGCCCATTTCCTCTGGGGCCAACGTCCTGACTTTC. Residues: CASSYGAGPISSGANVLTF.

This clonotype was detected ten times or more. This chain uses TRBV12-3 or TRBV12-4 with TRBJ2-7; 7 bases fit TRBD1. CDR3 length equals 15 residues. Losses at the gene ends were 4 bases for V and 2 bases for J; bases not matched to a gene: 8. CDR3 bases: TGTGCCAGCAGTTCCCACAGCCAGGGGGCCTACGAGCAGTACTTC. This translates into CASSSHSQGAYEQYF.

The chain links TRBV5-1 to TRBJ2-3, with 9 bases matching TRBD2. Germline-derived CDR1 and CDR2 are SGHRS and YFSETQ. With V trimmed by 4 bases and J by 0 bases, 3 bases remained unmatched. The CDR3 covers 15 residues. The CDR3 sequence: CASSPGLASTDTQYF. The CDR3 nucleotides read TGCGCCAGCAGCCCGGGACTAGCCAGCACAGATACGCAGTATTTT.

This clonotype was seen a few times. The chain uses TRBV2 and TRBJ2-3; no clear D gene. The length of the CDR3 is 14 residues. The germline CDR1 and CDR2 sequences are SNHLY and FYNNEI. The germline V and J ends were trimmed by 4 bases and 4 bases, with 12 bases remaining between them. CDR3 nucleotides: TGTGCCAGCAGTGTGGGCAGGAGCGCAGATACGCAGTATTTT. Translation gives CASSVGRSADTQYF.

This clonotype was seen many times. V is TRBV27 and J is TRBJ1-5; D not certain. V was pared by 5 bases and J by 0 bases, with 14 bases between. Germline CDR1 is MNHEY and CDR2 is SMNVEV (reference sequence). This CDR3 comprises 16 residues. The CDR3 spells CASSPPRRFSNQPQHF. The CDR3 region has the DNA TGTGCCAGCAGTCCTCCGAGACGGTTTAGCAATCAGCCCCAGCATTTT.

The sample holds many counts of this clonotype. This chain joins TRBV5-6 and TRBJ2-5; the D is unclear. From germline, CDR1 is SGHDT and CDR2 YYEEEE. Trimming stripped 1 base from V and 2 bases from J, with 9 bases between. This CDR3 is built from 14 residues. Written as DNA, the CDR3 is TGTGCCAGCAGCTTGTTGCTATATCAAGAGACCCAGTACTTC. The encoded protein is CASSLLLYQETQYF.

This clonotype was seen a few times. V and J are TRBV6-6 and TRBJ2-5, with D perhaps matching TRBD1 (5 bases). This CDR3 comprises 12 residues. CDR1 and CDR2 (germline): MNHNY, SVGAGI (reference sequence). CDR3 DNA sequence: TGTGCTTCAGGGCTCAATCAAGAGACCCAGTACTTC. This encodes CASGLNQETQYF.

This clonotype came up many times. The chain employs TRBV6-6 and TRBJ2-3; D is unclear. The V gene's germline CDR1 is MNHNY and CDR2 SVGAGI (reference sequence). Trimming pared 10 bases from V and 1 base from J, leaving 9 bases between. This CDR3 spans 12 amino acids. CDR3 DNA: TGTGCCACCGAAGCAGGCACAGATACGCAGTATTTT. Protein product: CATEAGTDTQYF.

This clonotype was counted ten times or more. The V and J genes are TRBV7-2 and TRBJ1-4; D remains ambiguous. CDR1 is SGHTA and CDR2 is FQGNSA in the germline V gene. Trimming cost V 5 bases and J 0 bases, with 10 bases left between them. The CDR3 is made up of 15 amino acids. The CDR3 sequence is CASSQRPATNEKLFF. CDR3 nucleotides: TGTGCCAGCAGCCAAAGGCCAGCAACTAATGAAAAACTGTTTTTT.

The table lists this clonotype with a few counts. The chain combines TRBV12-3 or TRBV12-4 with TRBJ2-7; 7 nucleotides match TRBD1. The CDR3 runs to 14 residues. J gave up 3 bases and V 6 bases, and 8 bases lay outside the gene matches. The CDR3 DNA reads TGTGCCAGCAGCCCACTACAGGGGCGCTACGAGCAGTACTTC. It yields the protein CASSPLQGRYEQYF.

This clonotype has more than one count but fewer than ten. This rearrangement joins TRBV27 to TRBJ2-1, with a possible D match to TRBD2 (5 bases). The CDR3 is 15 residues long. The germline V and J ends were trimmed by 5 bases and 0 bases, with 11 bases remaining between them. CDR1 and CDR2 from the germline V gene are MNHEY and SMNVEV (reference sequence). This chain's CDR3 is CASSPGTSSYNEQFF. Written as DNA, the CDR3 is TGTGCCAGCAGTCCTGGTACTAGCTCCTACAATGAGCAGTTCTTC.

The gene calls are TRBV7-2 and TRBJ2-5; D may be TRBD1 (5 bases). Germline CDR1 reads SGHTA; CDR2 reads FQGNSA. Trimming shortened V by 0 bases and J by 5 bases, and 10 bases separated the two germline ends. This CDR3 has 14 residues. The CDR3 sequence: CASSLAPGWETQYF. The CDR3 DNA sequence: TGTGCCAGCAGCTTAGCACCAGGGTGGGAGACCCAGTACTTC.